These 32 T cell receptor beta chains were sequenced from one sample in a study of blood T cell repertoires in COVID-19. Profiling relied on immunoSEQ multiplex PCR, and the TCRdb table lists in-frame clones only, not all of them. The sample shows about 240,000 clones, 70% to 75% of them seen only once. What was sequenced was peripheral blood. Every receptor here comes from a woman older than 75 with acute or convalescent COVID-19.

The V gene is TRBV20-1, the J gene TRBJ1-5, with 11 bases matching TRBD1. Per the germline V gene, CDR1 is DFQATT and CDR2 is SNEGSKA (reference sequence). This CDR3 region has 19 residues. After removal of 3 bases from V and 0 bases from J, the junction contained 13 bases not matched to a gene. CDR3 sequence: CSASELGTGGLYSNQPQHF. The CDR3, as DNA: TGCAGTGCTAGTGAACTTGGGACAGGGGGACTTTATAGCAATCAGCCCCAGCATTTT.

This chain joins TRBV3-1 (or the pseudogene TRBV3-2) and TRBJ1-2; D not certain. The CDR3 is 14 amino acids. V was cut by 2 bases and J by 2 bases, with 9 bases left in between. The germline gives CDR1 LGHDT, CDR2 YNNKEL (reference sequence). CDR3 sequence: CASSQSPHNYGYTF. In DNA form, the CDR3 reads TGTGCCAGCAGCCAAAGCCCCCACAACTATGGCTACACCTTC.

The chain employs TRBV10-3 and TRBJ1-6, with 7 positions matching TRBD1. V shed 3 bases and J 9 bases; nucleotides not matched to a gene: 5. The germline V gene encodes CDR1 ENHRY and CDR2 SYGVKD. The CDR3 contains 14 residues. The CDR3 loop is CAISDTGDGSPLHF. The CDR3 DNA sequence: TGTGCCATCAGTGACACAGGGGACGGTTCACCCCTCCACTTT.

The gene calls are TRBV2 and TRBJ2-4; weak D call: TRBD2 (6 bases). Per germline, CDR1 SNHLY and CDR2 FYNNEI. This CDR3 comprises 15 residues. Trimming pared 8 bases from V and 0 bases from J, leaving 14 bases between. In DNA form, the CDR3 reads TGTGCCAGCTCGCTTGGGGGACTAGCCAAAAACATTCAGTACTTC. Amino acids: CASSLGGLAKNIQYF.

V gene TRBV29-1 combines with J gene TRBJ1-2; D remains ambiguous. This CDR3 has 14 residues. V lost 4 bases and J lost 8, with 20 bases in between. Per the germline V gene, CDR1 is SQVTM and CDR2 is ANQGSEA. Written as DNA, the CDR3 is TGCAGCGTTGTGGCTCCGTTTCGACATATGGGCTACACCTTC. It is translated as CSVVAPFRHMGYTF.

The chain links TRBV2 to TRBJ2-3, with D possibly matching TRBD1 (7 bases). Trimming shortened V by 6 bases and J by 8 bases, and 18 bases separated the two germline ends. Germline V gene lookup returns CDR1 SNHLY and CDR2 FYNNEI. The CDR3 covers 14 residues. The CDR3 region is CASSRDRVEGTQYF. DNA of the CDR3: TGTGCCAGCAGCAGAGACAGGGTGGAGGGTACGCAGTATTTT.

This clone was detected a few times. The CDR3 loop reads CASKIPGNTYEQYF. Written as DNA, the CDR3 is TGTGCCAGTAAGATCCCAGGGAACACCTACGAGCAGTACTTC. J is TRBJ2-7 and V is TRBV19; tentative D call: TRBD1 (5 bases). The CDR3 extends over 14 amino acids. Trimming cost V 7 bases and J 2 bases, with 15 bases left between them. Germline V gives CDR1 LNHDA, CDR2 SQIVND (reference sequence).

CDR3 in amino acids: CASSQDESPLAKNIQYF. The CDR3 nucleotides read TGTGCCAGCAGCCAAGACGAGAGCCCTTTAGCCAAAAACATTCAGTACTTC. This rearrangement joins TRBV3-1 (or the pseudogene TRBV3-2) to TRBJ2-4; D is undetermined. The CDR3 has 17 residues. Germline CDR1 reads LGHDT; CDR2 reads YNNKEL (reference sequence). V was pared by 0 bases and J by 0 bases, with 12 bases between.

This clone has only one observation. V gene TRBV2 combines with J gene TRBJ1-3, with TRBD1 as a possible D gene (6 bases). V lost 6 bases to trimming and J lost 0 bases, with 9 bases between them. The CDR3 totals 14 residues. Per the germline V gene, CDR1 is SNHLY and CDR2 is FYNNEI. The CDR3, as DNA: TGTGCCAGCAGGAGGGGGAGCTCTGGAAACACCATATATTTT. As protein: CASRRGSSGNTIYF. Using reference TRBV2 and TRBJ1-3 for the parts outside the CDR3, the full variable domain is EPEVTQTPSHQVTQMGQEVILRCVPISNHLYFYWYRQILGQKVEFLVSFYNNEISEKSEIFDDQFSVERPDGSNFTLKIRSTKLEDSAMYFCASRRGSSGNTIYFGEGSWLTVV.

This clone was seen more than once but under ten times. J is TRBJ2-3 and V is TRBV6-5; D uncertain. Trimming left V 5 bases short and J 6 bases short, with 12 bases between. CDR3 length equals 13 residues. From germline, CDR1 is MNHEY and CDR2 SVGAGI. CDR3 nucleotides: TGTGCCAGCAGTCCGCGCTACTCGGATACGCAGTATTTT. Translating gives CASSPRYSDTQYF.

The chain has TRBV3-1 (or the pseudogene TRBV3-2) and TRBJ2-3, with 12 bases lining up with TRBD2. The CDR3 length is 17 residues. With V trimmed by 1 base and J by 4 bases, 6 bases remained unmatched. From germline, CDR1 is LGHDT and CDR2 YNNKEL (reference sequence). CDR3 protein: CASSQVPTSGGPDTQYF. The DNA of the CDR3 is TGTGCCAGCAGCCAAGTTCCAACTAGCGGGGGGCCAGATACGCAGTATTTT.

The V call is TRBV6-5, the J call TRBJ2-1; tentatively, D is TRBD1 (6 bases). The CDR3 consists of 13 residues. Trimming cost V 5 bases and J 7 bases, with 12 bases left between them. Germline CDR1 reads MNHEY; CDR2 reads SVGAGI. The CDR3: CASSPQGRNEQFF. In DNA, the CDR3 is TGTGCCAGCAGTCCACAGGGTAGAAATGAGCAGTTCTTC.

This clone was counted a single time. This could be a read error, since a much larger clone is one nucleotide away. This rearrangement joins TRBV7-9 to TRBJ1-2; 7 bases are a match to TRBD1. With 5 bases clipped from V and 2 bases from J, the junction kept 2 bases outside the gene matches. Germline CDR1 SEHNR, CDR2 FQNEAQ (reference sequence). This CDR3 contains 13 residues. CDR3 bases: TGTGCCAGCAGCAGGGGACAGAACTATGGCTACACCTTC. This translates into CASSRGQNYGYTF.

The CDR3 DNA sequence: TGTGCCAGCAGCCGTAGCGGGGGCGGAAACGGGGAGCTGTTTTTT. Translating gives CASSRSGGGNGELFF. The rearrangement links TRBV6-5 to TRBJ2-2; 9 bases align to TRBD2. This CDR3 has 15 amino acids. The germline gives CDR1 MNHEY, CDR2 SVGAGI. V lost 6 bases to trimming and J lost 7 bases; unmatched junction nucleotides: 9.

The J gene is TRBJ2-7, the V gene TRBV19; 16 bases line up with TRBD2. Looked up from germline, CDR1 is LNHDA and CDR2 is SQIVND (reference sequence). The V segment lost 4 bases and the J segment 2 bases; nucleotides outside the gene matches: 11. This CDR3 region has 19 residues. The CDR3 nucleotides are TGTGCCAGTAGTACACCGAGGGGACTAGCGGGGGGGACCGCCTACGAGCAGTACTTC. Its protein product is CASSTPRGLAGGTAYEQYF.

The V gene is TRBV18, the J gene TRBJ2-7; TRBD2 matches at 9 bases. V dropped 8 bases and J dropped 1; count of bases not matched to a gene: 6. CDR3 length equals 14 residues. Germline CDR1 and CDR2: KGHSH and LQKENI. The CDR3 DNA is TGTGCCAGCACATACAGCGGGGGGTCCTACGAGCAGTACTTC. Amino acids: CASTYSGGSYEQYF.

The V and J genes are TRBV6-2 or TRBV6-3 and TRBJ2-5, with a weak D call TRBD1 (5 bases). CDR1 and CDR2 (germline): MNHEY, SVGEGT. This CDR3 has 14 residues. Trimming stripped 5 bases from V and 1 base from J, with 11 bases between. In DNA, the CDR3 is TGTGCCAGCAGTCGAGGACATCCCCAAGAGACCCAGTACTTC. Its translation is CASSRGHPQETQYF.

V and J are TRBV6-6 and TRBJ1-5; TRBD1 agrees at 8 bases. This CDR3 has 13 amino acids. Germline V gene sequence: CDR1 MNHNY, CDR2 SVGAGI (reference sequence). V dropped 6 bases and J dropped 9; count of bases not matched to a gene: 7. The CDR3 region has the DNA TGTGCCAGCAGCGGACAGGGAGAGACGCCCCAGCATTTT. This gives the protein CASSGQGETPQHF.

This sequence joins TRBV15 and TRBJ1-2; weak D call: TRBD1 (6 bases). This CDR3 is 14 amino acids long. Germline V gene sequence: CDR1 LNHNV, CDR2 YYDKDF (reference sequence). Trimming removed 1 base from V and 4 bases from J, with 10 bases in between. CDR3 loop: CATSRAKGVYGYTF. Here the CDR3 DNA reads TGTGCCACCAGCAGAGCCAAGGGGGTCTATGGCTACACCTTC.

The chain recombines TRBV11-3 with TRBJ2-7, with D perhaps TRBD2 (5 bases). V lost 4 bases and J 3 bases, leaving 7 bases between the germline ends. This CDR3 is 12 amino acids long. Germline CDR1 is SGHNT and CDR2 is YENEEA. The CDR3 loop reads CASSSDYYEQYF. The CDR3, as DNA: TGTGCCAGCAGCTCCGACTACTACGAGCAGTACTTC.

The V gene is TRBV6-1, the J gene TRBJ1-4; D call uncertain. V was clipped by 6 bases and J by 4 bases, with 9 bases between them. Germline CDR1 and CDR2: MNHNS and SASEGT. This CDR3 has 13 amino acids. CDR3 nucleotides: TGTGCCAGCAGAATCCCCCATAATGAAAAACTGTTTTTT. It encodes CASRIPHNEKLFF.

The chain is built from TRBV7-9 and TRBJ2-7; D is possibly TRBD2 (6 bases). Looked up from germline, CDR1 is SEHNR and CDR2 is FQNEAQ (reference sequence). The CDR3 extends over 14 amino acids. The V gene lost 1 base and the J gene lost 4 bases, with 11 bases spanning the gap. The CDR3 DNA sequence: TGTGCCAGCAGCTTAGAAGGAGGGTTTTACGAGCAGTACTTC. This encodes CASSLEGGFYEQYF.

This chain connects TRBV2 to TRBJ2-2; 8 bases align to TRBD1. The CDR3 runs to 17 residues. V was pared by 6 bases and J by 5 bases, with 14 bases of the junction left unmatched. Per germline, CDR1 SNHLY and CDR2 FYNNEI. The CDR3: CASSLRTGRRLTGELFF. CDR3 in DNA: TGTGCCAGCAGCCTACGGACAGGGCGAAGATTGACCGGGGAGCTGTTTTTT. The full variable domain, rest sourced from reference TRBV2 and TRBJ2-2, is EPEVTQTPSHQVTQMGQEVILRCVPISNHLYFYWYRQILGQKVEFLVSFYNNEISEKSEIFDDQFSVERPDGSNFTLKIRSTKLEDSAMYFCASSLRTGRRLTGELFFGEGSRLTVL.

The rearrangement uses TRBV13 and TRBJ2-1; 10 bases fit TRBD1. Germline CDR1 reads PRHDT; CDR2 reads FYEKMQ (reference sequence). With V trimmed by 5 bases and J by 2 bases, 3 bases remained unmatched. The CDR3 runs to 15 residues. This CDR3 is CASSRTGGAYNEQFF. For the CDR3, the DNA is TGTGCCAGCAGCAGGACAGGGGGGGCCTACAATGAGCAGTTCTTC.

This sequence joins TRBV6-5 and TRBJ2-4, with TRBD1 matching over 10 bases. The germline V gene encodes CDR1 MNHEY and CDR2 SVGAGI. There are 16 residues in the CDR3. The ends lost 2 bases at V and 7 bases at J; junction bases unmatched: 8. In DNA, the CDR3 is TGTGCCAGCAGTTACATCTTTGGGACAGGGGTTAACATTCAGTACTTC. Translating gives CASSYIFGTGVNIQYF.

This CDR3 is CASSFTGGGGEAFF. The CDR3 nucleotides read TGTGCCAGCAGCTTTACAGGGGGGGGCGGTGAAGCTTTCTTT. The gene calls are TRBV7-2 and TRBJ1-1; TRBD1 aligns across 8 bases. Unmatched junction bases numbered 7, after V lost 3 bases and J lost 7 bases. Germline lookup yields CDR1 SGHTA and CDR2 FQGNSA. The CDR3 is 14 residues long. Full variable domain (outside the CDR3, taken from reference TRBV7-2 and TRBJ1-1): GAGVSQSPSNKVTEKGKDVELRCDPISGHTALYWYRQSLGQGLEFLIYFQGNSAPDKSGLPSDRFSAERTGGSVSTLTIQRTQQEDSAVYLCASSFTGGGGEAFFGQGTRLTVV.

The gene calls are TRBV25-1 and TRBJ1-2, with D possibly being TRBD1 (5 bases). Germline assignment: CDR1 MGHDK and CDR2 SYGVNS. The CDR3 is 15 residues long. V lost 1 base and J 4 bases, leaving 13 bases between the germline ends. The DNA for the CDR3 is TGTGCCAGCAGTGAATCCCGCGGGGGAGCCTATGGCTACACCTTC. This gives the protein CASSESRGGAYGYTF.

There are a few counts of this clone. V gene TRBV12-5 combines with J gene TRBJ1-6; 9 nucleotides line up with TRBD1. In germline, CDR1 is LGHNT, CDR2 FRNRAP. The CDR3 totals 13 residues. V lost 7 bases, J lost 8 bases, and 3 bases stayed unmatched. The DNA for the CDR3 is TGTGCTAGTGCCACAGGGGGCGATTCACCCCTCCACTTT. Residues: CASATGGDSPLHF.

This chain connects TRBV5-1 to TRBJ2-3; perhaps TRBD1 as D (6 bases). The germline V and J ends were trimmed by 4 bases and 0 bases, with 12 bases remaining between them. The CDR3 extends over 15 amino acids. Germline-derived CDR1 and CDR2 are SGHRS and YFSETQ. The CDR3 protein is CASSTGTHSTDTQYF. Written as DNA, the CDR3 is TGCGCCAGCAGCACTGGGACACACAGCACAGATACGCAGTATTTT.

This clone was seen only a few times. The chain joins TRBV5-5 to TRBJ2-7; 11 positions agree with TRBD2. The germline V gene has CDR1 SGHKS and CDR2 YYEKEE (reference sequence). The V and J ends lost 0 bases and 0 bases, in that order; junction bases with no gene match: 8. The CDR3 spans 18 residues. CDR3 protein: CASSLGGLAAGGSYEQYF. DNA for the CDR3: TGTGCCAGCAGCTTGGGGGGACTAGCGGCTGGGGGCTCCTACGAGCAGTACTTC.

V is TRBV5-5 and J is TRBJ1-2; D is possibly TRBD1 (6 bases). The CDR3 extends over 14 amino acids. Looked up from germline, CDR1 is SGHKS and CDR2 is YYEKEE (reference sequence). V was shortened by 2 bases and J by 3 bases, with 11 bases between the two germline ends. CDR3 bases: TGTGCCAGCAGCTTTACCCCAGGGGACTATGGCTACACCTTC. Its protein is CASSFTPGDYGYTF.

The chain employs TRBV7-9 and TRBJ2-5; no reliable D call. V shed 1 base and J shed 3 bases, with 9 bases lying between them. CDR3 length equals 14 residues. CDR1 is SEHNR, CDR2 FQNEAQ, per germline (reference sequence). In DNA, the CDR3 is TGTGCCAGCAGCTTAGATCCGAGAAAAGAGACCCAGTACTTC. This sequence encodes CASSLDPRKETQYF. The full variable domain, completed using reference TRBV7-9 and TRBJ2-5, is DTGVSQNPRHKITKRGQNVTFRCDPISEHNRLYWYRQTLGQGPEFLTYFQNEAQLEKSRLLSDRFSAERPKGSFSTLEIQRTEQGDSAMYLCASSLDPRKETQYFGPGTRLLVL.